The source of this T cell receptor (beta chain) is a study of cytomegalovirus exposure and HLA in healthy donors. Study results and caveats: The study found most TCR sequences rare, yet found some public TCRs in many donors. First-cohort TCR clusters were later found to tend to co-occur in the approximately 110 validation repertoires. There were 150 or so TCR beta chains listed as cytomegalovirus-associated. The CMV antigen specificity of a few CMV-associated chains was confirmed through in vitro analysis.

Data came from immunoSEQ multiplex PCR; TCRdb stores just in-frame clones and leaves some out. Found here are 150,000 to 200,000 clones, roughly nine tenths of them singletons; the top ten hold roughly 2.6%. In germline, CDR1 is MNHNY, CDR2 SVGAGI (reference sequence). CDR3 length: 16 residues. V lost 4 bases to trimming and J lost 8 bases; unmatched junction nucleotides: 13. A word on this clone: The antigen remains unidentified.

The source material was PBMCs. This clonotype was sampled from a young man in good health and CMV-seropositive. This chain uses TRBV6-6 with TRBJ2-3; 9 bases map to TRBD2. This chain's CDR3 is CASSSPMAGGRGTQYF. For the CDR3, the DNA is TGTGCCAGCAGTTCCCCTATGGCGGGGGGGCGAGGTACGCAGTATTTT.